Below, 15 T cell receptor beta chains from the same sample are listed, as sequenced in a study of human T cells and chemical hapten exposure. The time point was: patch test 1, 2 weeks after DPC sensitization. Treatment noted: therapeutic diphenylcyclopropenone sensitization with weekly scalp DPC. MiXCR, applied by TCRdb to the RACE reads, yields one record per CDR3 protein. The table records around 77,000 distinct CDR3 sequences, 9.8% of them present only once. The sequencing used whole blood, collected in connection with sensitization to the hapten diphenylcyclopropenone (DPC). Receptor source: a woman in her 40s with alopecia areata. Some clones in this sample may be carry-over from other donors' samples.

The sample holds many counts of this clonotype. The chain combines TRBV12-3 or TRBV12-4 with TRBJ2-1; possibly TRBD1 or TRBD2 for D (7 bases each). CDR3 length: 14 amino acids. Trimming took 6 bases from V and 2 from J, leaving 11 bases between them. The CDR3 nucleotides read TGTGCCAGCAGCCAGGGGGGGACCTACAATGAGCAGTTCTTC. Its translation is CASSQGGTYNEQFF.

About this clonotype: One end of the junction varies from germline; a read error may be responsible. V gene TRBV28 combines with J gene TRBJ2-7, with 8 bases aligning to TRBD2. The V gene's germline CDR1 is MDHEN and CDR2 SYDVKM. The CDR3 length is 14 residues. CDR3 DNA: TGTGCCTGCAGTTCCGGCGGGGGGAGGGACGAGCAGTACTTC. Residues: CACSSGGGRDEQYF. Filled out from reference TRBV28 and TRBJ2-7, the complete variable domain reads DVKVTQSSRYLVKRTGEKVFLECVQDMDHENMFWYRQDPGLGLRLIYFSYDVKMKEKGDIPEGYSVSREKKERFSLILESASTNQTSMYLCACSSGGGRDEQYFGPGTRLTVT.

This clonotype was found a few times. This sequence joins TRBV20-1 and TRBJ2-7; either TRBD1 or TRBD2 may supply D (5 bases each). Germline-derived CDR1 and CDR2 are DFQATT and SNEGSKA (reference sequence). The V and J ends lost 5 bases and 0 bases respectively, with 11 bases between them. This CDR3 region has 13 residues. In DNA form, the CDR3 reads TGCAGTGCTGAGGGGCAGATCTCCTACGAGCAGTACTTC. Amino acids: CSAEGQISYEQYF.

V and J are TRBV5-1 and TRBJ2-2; D is unclear. V dropped 7 bases and J dropped 5 bases, with 18 bases sitting between them. The CDR3 has 15 residues. Germline V gene data show CDR1 as SGHRS and CDR2 as YFSETQ. Written as DNA, the CDR3 is TGCGCCAGCGGCATCGCGGTCGCCGGGACCGGGGAGCTGTTTTTT. Its translation: CASGIAVAGTGELFF.

This clonotype was picked up many times. V usage is TRBV7-6 and J usage is TRBJ2-2; D not certain. The CDR3 runs 15 residues. CDR1 and CDR2 (germline): SGHVS, FNYEAQ. The V end was cut by 0 bases, the J end by 6 bases, with 11 bases between. CDR3 region: CASSLAGRLAGELFF. Written as DNA, the CDR3 is TGTGCCAGCAGCTTAGCGGGTCGATTGGCCGGGGAGCTGTTTTTT.

This chain connects TRBV6-2 or TRBV6-3 to TRBJ2-1, with 14 bases matching TRBD2. The trim removed 6 bases at V and 4 bases at J, leaving 5 bases unmatched. The CDR3 runs to 16 residues. Germline V gene lookup returns CDR1 MNHEY and CDR2 SVGEGT. CDR3 sequence reads: CASSGTSGGLYNEQFF. DNA for the CDR3: TGTGCCAGCAGCGGGACTAGCGGGGGATTGTACAATGAGCAGTTCTTC.

This clonotype came up many times. The chain has TRBV19 and TRBJ1-5, with unresolved D. The germline CDR1 and CDR2 sequences are LNHDA and SQIVND (reference sequence). This CDR3 comprises 13 residues. V was clipped by 8 bases and J by 3 bases, with 11 bases between them. The CDR3 loop is CASLGQYNQPQHF. CDR3 nucleotide sequence: TGTGCCAGTCTAGGGCAGTACAATCAGCCCCAGCATTTT.

This clonotype was seen repeatedly, ten times or more. The V gene is TRBV5-1, the J gene TRBJ2-7, with 7 positions matching TRBD1. Germline V CDR1 and CDR2: SGHRS, YFSETQ. This CDR3 is 14 amino acids long. J lost 2 bases, V lost 5 bases, and 7 bases had no gene match. CDR3: CASRRDSSAYEQYF. CDR3 bases: TGCGCCAGCAGGAGGGACAGTAGTGCCTACGAGCAGTACTTC.

This clonotype was counted ten times or more. This chain joins TRBV5-1 and TRBJ2-3; D remains ambiguous. V lost 0 bases to trimming and J lost 3 bases, with 5 bases between them. The V gene's germline CDR1 is SGHRS and CDR2 YFSETQ. The CDR3 has 13 residues. The CDR3 coding sequence is TGCGCCAGCAGCTTGGTAGAGACAGATACGCAGTATTTT. This encodes CASSLVETDTQYF.

This clonotype was detected many times. The J gene is TRBJ1-2, the V gene TRBV6-1; a weak D match, TRBD1 (5 bases). Trimming shortened V by 10 bases and J by 2 bases, and 14 bases separated the two germline ends. The CDR3 loop spans 13 amino acids. Per germline, CDR1 MNHNS and CDR2 SASEGT. The CDR3 nucleotides read TGTGCCATCCGTACGGGGGTCAACTATGGCTACACCTTC. This encodes CAIRTGVNYGYTF.

This clonotype showed up just a few times. The J gene is TRBJ2-3, the V gene TRBV28, with 9 nucleotides matching TRBD2. The CDR3 extends over 16 amino acids. The V gene's germline CDR1 is MDHEN and CDR2 SYDVKM. The junction had 8 bases not matched to a gene; V was cut back by 7 bases and J by 0 bases. The CDR3 nucleotides read TGTGCCAGCACCCAGGGGACTAGCCGGAGCACAGATACGCAGTATTTT. This gives the protein CASTQGTSRSTDTQYF.

This clonotype showed up just a few times. The chain couples TRBV7-9 to TRBJ2-5; D might be TRBD1 (6 bases). CDR1 and CDR2 (germline): SEHNR, FQNEAQ (reference sequence). The CDR3 has 14 amino acids. V shed 3 bases and J shed 7 bases, with 15 bases lying between them. CDR3 coding DNA: TGTGCCAGCAGCTTGAGCAGGGGCCCCGGGACCCAGTACTTC. Protein product: CASSLSRGPGTQYF.

The chain couples TRBV9 to TRBJ1-1; maybe TRBD1 (6 bases). In germline, CDR1 is SGDLS, CDR2 YYNGEE. Trimming removed 4 bases at V and 1 base at J, with 11 bases between. The CDR3 has 14 amino acids. The CDR3 DNA reads as TGTGCCAGCAGCATGACAGGCCAGAACACTGAAGCTTTCTTT. It codes for CASSMTGQNTEAFF.

The genes are TRBV7-2 and TRBJ1-1; D remains ambiguous. The germline CDR1 and CDR2 sequences are SGHTA and FQGNSA. The CDR3 consists of 14 residues. V lost 1 base to trimming and J lost 1 base, with 7 bases between them. For the CDR3, the DNA is TGTGCCAGCAGCTTAGAACAGAGGAACACTGAAGCTTTCTTT. Amino acid sequence: CASSLEQRNTEAFF. Full variable domain (rest looked up from reference TRBV7-2 and TRBJ1-1): GAGVSQSPSNKVTEKGKDVELRCDPISGHTALYWYRQSLGQGLEFLIYFQGNSAPDKSGLPSDRFSAERTGGSVSTLTIQRTQQEDSAVYLCASSLEQRNTEAFFGQGTRLTVV.

This clonotype was recorded at least ten times. The gene calls are TRBV14 and TRBJ2-3; D not resolved. V was pared by 5 bases and J by 1 base, with 10 bases between. The CDR3 length is 14 residues. CDR1 and CDR2 from the germline V gene are SGHDN and FVKESK. The CDR3 DNA sequence: TGTGCCAGCAGCTGGTTTTCCGGCACAGATACGCAGTATTTT. Translating it yields CASSWFSGTDTQYF.